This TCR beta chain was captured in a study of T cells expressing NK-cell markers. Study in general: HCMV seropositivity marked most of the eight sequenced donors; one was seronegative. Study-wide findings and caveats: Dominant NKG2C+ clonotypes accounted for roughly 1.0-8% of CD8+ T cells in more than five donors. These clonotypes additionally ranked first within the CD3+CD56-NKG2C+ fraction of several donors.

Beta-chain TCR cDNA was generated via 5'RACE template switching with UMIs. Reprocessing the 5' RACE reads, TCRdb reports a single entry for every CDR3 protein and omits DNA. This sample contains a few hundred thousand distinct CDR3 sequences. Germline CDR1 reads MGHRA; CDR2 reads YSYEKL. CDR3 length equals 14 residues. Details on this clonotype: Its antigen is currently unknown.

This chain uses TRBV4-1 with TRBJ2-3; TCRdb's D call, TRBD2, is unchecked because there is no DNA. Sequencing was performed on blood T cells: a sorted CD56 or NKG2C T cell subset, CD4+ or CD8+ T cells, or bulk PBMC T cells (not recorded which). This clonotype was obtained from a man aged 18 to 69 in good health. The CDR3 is CASSQEASGDTQYF.